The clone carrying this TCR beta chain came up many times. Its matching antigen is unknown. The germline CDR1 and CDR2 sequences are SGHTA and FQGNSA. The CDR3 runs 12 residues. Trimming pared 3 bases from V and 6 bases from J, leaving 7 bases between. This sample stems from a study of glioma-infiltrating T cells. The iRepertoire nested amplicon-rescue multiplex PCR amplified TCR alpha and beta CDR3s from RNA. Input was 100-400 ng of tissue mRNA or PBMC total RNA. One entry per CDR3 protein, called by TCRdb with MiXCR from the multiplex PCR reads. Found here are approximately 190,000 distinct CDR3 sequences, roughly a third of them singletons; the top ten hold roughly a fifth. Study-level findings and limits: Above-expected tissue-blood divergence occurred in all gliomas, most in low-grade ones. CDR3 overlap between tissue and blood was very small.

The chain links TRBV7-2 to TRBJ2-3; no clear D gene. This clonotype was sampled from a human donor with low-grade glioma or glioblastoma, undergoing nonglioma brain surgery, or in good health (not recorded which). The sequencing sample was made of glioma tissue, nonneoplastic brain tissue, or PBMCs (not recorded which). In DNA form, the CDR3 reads TGTGCCAGCAGCTTGACGTGGGATACGCAGTATTTT. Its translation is CASSLTWDTQYF.